A single sample is the source of the 17 T cell receptor beta chains below, sequenced in a study of shared T cell receptors in the human thymus. TCRdb's table, derived via immunoSEQ multiplex PCR, lists solely in-frame clones and lacks some. The repertoire holds almost 550,000 clones, with approximately 78% as singletons. The same sample was also studied in work on human thymus T cells.

Sequencing was performed on thymocytes. These receptors originate from a boy under two years old with a congenital heart defect.

This clone was observed a few times. J is TRBJ2-5 and V is TRBV28, with 11 positions matching TRBD2. This CDR3 is 11 amino acids long. The trim removed 11 bases at V and 13 bases at J, leaving 9 bases unmatched. Germline V gene sequence: CDR1 MDHEN, CDR2 SYDVKM. The CDR3 protein is CASFGTSGGYF. CDR3 coding DNA: TGTGCCTCCTTCGGAACTAGCGGGGGGTACTTC.

This chain links TRBV4-3 with TRBJ2-1; TRBD2 agrees at 7 bases. Germline CDR1 reads LGHNA; CDR2 reads YSLEER. Trimming took 0 bases from V and 1 from J; bases not matched to a gene: 3. There are 16 residues in the CDR3. The CDR3 region has the DNA TGCGCCAGCAGCCAAGAGCCGGGAGGTTCCTACAATGAGCAGTTCTTC. Its translation is CASSQEPGGSYNEQFF.

This clone was detected once. J is TRBJ1-1 and V is TRBV2; D is ambiguous. Germline loops: CDR1 SNHLY, CDR2 FYNNEI. The CDR3 is 11 amino acids. V dropped 9 bases and J dropped 0 bases, with 5 bases sitting between them. The CDR3 here is CASSMNTEAFF. For the CDR3, the DNA is TGTGCCAGTTCAATGAACACTGAAGCTTTCTTT. The full variable domain, its missing parts supplied by reference TRBV2 and TRBJ1-1, is EPEVTQTPSHQVTQMGQEVILRCVPISNHLYFYWYRQILGQKVEFLVSFYNNEISEKSEIFDDQFSVERPDGSNFTLKIRSTKLEDSAMYFCASSMNTEAFFGQGTRLTVV.

The chain recombines TRBV18 with TRBJ2-7, with 8 bases matching TRBD1. The CDR3 contains 14 residues. V shed 6 bases and J 2 bases; nucleotides not matched to a gene: 6. Per the germline V gene, CDR1 is KGHSH and CDR2 is LQKENI. The CDR3 coding sequence is TGTGCCAGCTCCACCACAGGGGGGACCTACGAGCAGTACTTC. This translates into CASSTTGGTYEQYF.

V gene TRBV9 combines with J gene TRBJ2-3; D is perhaps TRBD1 (5 bases). The germline V gene encodes CDR1 SGDLS and CDR2 YYNGEE. This CDR3 region has 14 residues. Trimming removed 0 bases from V and 3 bases from J, with 8 bases in between. The chain's CDR3 is CASSVAKGTDTQYF. CDR3 in DNA: TGTGCCAGCAGCGTAGCTAAGGGGACAGATACGCAGTATTTT.

The chain combines TRBV15 with TRBJ2-7; 7 nucleotides align to TRBD2. The CDR3 sequence is 23 residues long. The ends lost 0 bases at V and 3 bases at J; junction bases unmatched: 29. Germline loops: CDR1 LNHNV, CDR2 YYDKDF (reference sequence). The CDR3 protein is CATSREIRSDLAVGNWGSYEQYF. For the CDR3, the DNA is TGTGCCACCAGCAGAGAGATTCGGTCCGATCTAGCGGTCGGGAATTGGGGCAGCTACGAGCAGTACTTC. Complete variable domain (other parts from reference TRBV15 and TRBJ2-7): DAMVIQNPRYQVTQFGKPVTLSCSQTLNHNVMYWYQQKSSQAPKLLFHYYDKDFNNEADTPDNFQSRRPNTSFCFLDIRSPGLGDTAMYLCATSREIRSDLAVGNWGSYEQYFGPGTRLTVT.

The V gene is TRBV15, the J gene TRBJ1-2; D is perhaps TRBD1 (6 bases). Trimming stripped 0 bases from V and 2 bases from J, with 13 bases between. In germline, CDR1 is LNHNV, CDR2 YYDKDF (reference sequence). The CDR3 loop spans 16 amino acids. The CDR3 DNA reads TGTGCCACCAGCAGAGATGGGGGCAGGCCGAACTATGGCTACACCTTC. Translation: CATSRDGGRPNYGYTF.

This rearrangement joins TRBV30 to TRBJ2-3, with 8 bases that match TRBD2. The CDR3 totals 16 residues. Per germline, CDR1 GTSNPN and CDR2 SVGIG (reference sequence). V dropped 0 bases and J dropped 1; count of bases not matched to a gene: 6. CDR3 DNA sequence: TGTGCCTGGAGTGTACGGAGGCGGGGGGGCACAGATACGCAGTATTTT. Amino acids: CAWSVRRRGGTDTQYF.

This clone has only a few counts. The V and J genes are TRBV5-4 and TRBJ2-3; 7 positions agree with TRBD1. In germline, CDR1 is SGHNT, CDR2 YYREEE (reference sequence). This CDR3 is 15 amino acids long. J gave up 1 base and V 1 base, and 3 bases lay outside the gene matches. In DNA, the CDR3 is TGTGCCAGCAGCTTGAGACAGGGACGCACAGATACGCAGTATTTT. Translated: CASSLRQGRTDTQYF.

The chain has TRBV29-1 and TRBJ1-4, with 9 positions matching TRBD1. This CDR3 spans 13 amino acids. Trimming removed 7 bases from V and 3 bases from J; junction bases left unmatched: 3. Germline V lookup: CDR1 SQVTM, CDR2 ANQGSEA. CDR3 DNA: TGCAGCGCTGGGACAGGGCCTAATGAAAAACTGTTTTTT. It specifies CSAGTGPNEKLFF.

The chain carries TRBV28 and TRBJ2-7; the D gene is possibly TRBD1 (6 bases). Looked up from germline, CDR1 is MDHEN and CDR2 is SYDVKM. The CDR3 runs 13 residues. Trimming took off 8 bases at V and 2 bases at J, with 13 bases between the two ends. As DNA, the CDR3 is TGTGCCAGCCGTAGGGGGTCTACCTACGAGCAGTACTTC. Protein: CASRRGSTYEQYF.

The chain couples TRBV11-2 to TRBJ2-7, with 12 bases fitting TRBD2. The germline V gene encodes CDR1 SGHAT and CDR2 FQNNGV. The CDR3 spans 15 residues. The junction had 4 bases not matched to a gene; V was cut back by 5 bases and J by 2 bases. The DNA of the CDR3 is TGTGCCAGCAGCGGATGGACTAGCGGGGCCTACGAGCAGTACTTC. It codes for CASSGWTSGAYEQYF.

V is TRBV4-3 and J is TRBJ2-2; a weak D match, TRBD1 (8 bases). Germline V CDR1 and CDR2: LGHNA, YSLEER. The V and J ends lost 0 bases and 3 bases respectively, with 14 bases between them. The CDR3 is 17 residues long. The CDR3 reads CASSQDLQGGDTGELFF. CDR3 sequence (DNA): TGCGCCAGCAGCCAAGATCTACAGGGGGGGGACACCGGGGAGCTGTTTTTT.

In its sample, this clone was seen once. J is TRBJ2-7 and V is TRBV6-5, with a weak D call TRBD1 (5 bases). V was trimmed by 4 bases and J by 4 bases, leaving 17 bases between them. CDR1 is MNHEY and CDR2 is SVGAGI in the germline V gene. The CDR3 is made up of 15 amino acids. In DNA, the CDR3 is TGTGCCAGCAGTTTGGGGCTGCCCTACTTGTACGAGCAGTACTTC. Translating it yields CASSLGLPYLYEQYF.

The rearrangement links TRBV7-6 to TRBJ2-7; 9 positions match TRBD1. Germline CDR1 SGHVS, CDR2 FNYEAQ. V shed 5 bases, J shed 5 bases, and the junction held 10 bases outside the gene matches. This CDR3 region has 15 residues. The CDR3, as DNA: TGTGCCAGCAGCCCGAGACCGGGACAGGGCCACGAGCAGTACTTC. This sequence encodes CASSPRPGQGHEQYF.

The genes are TRBV7-6 and TRBJ2-5, with 9 nucleotides matching TRBD1. The CDR3 spans 16 residues. Germline V gene lookup returns CDR1 SGHVS and CDR2 FNYEAQ. The V and J ends lost 5 bases and 3 bases, in that order; junction bases with no gene match: 10. The CDR3 DNA follows: TGTGCCAGCAGCCACCCCCCGGGACAGGGAAAAGAGACCCAGTACTTC. Its protein is CASSHPPGQGKETQYF.

The chain links TRBV4-3 to TRBJ2-5, with 12 bases lining up with TRBD2. V shed 0 bases, J shed 4 bases, and the junction held 9 bases outside the gene matches. Germline V lookup: CDR1 LGHNA, CDR2 YSLEER. CDR3 length: 18 residues. Here the CDR3 DNA reads TGCGCCAGCAGCCAAGACCCGCTAGCGGGAGGGCCGGGAGAGACCCAGTACTTC. Translated, it gives CASSQDPLAGGPGETQYF.